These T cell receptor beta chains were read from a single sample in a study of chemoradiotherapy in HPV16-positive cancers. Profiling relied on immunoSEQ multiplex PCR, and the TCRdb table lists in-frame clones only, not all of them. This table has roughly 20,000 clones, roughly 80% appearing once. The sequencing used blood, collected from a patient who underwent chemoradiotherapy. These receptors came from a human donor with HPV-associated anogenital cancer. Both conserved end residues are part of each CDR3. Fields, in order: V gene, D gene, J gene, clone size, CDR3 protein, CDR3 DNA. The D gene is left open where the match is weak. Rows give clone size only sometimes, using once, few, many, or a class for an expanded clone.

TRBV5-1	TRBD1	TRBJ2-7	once	CASSVQPGQGGEQYF	TGCGCCAGCAGCGTTCAACCGGGACAGGGGGGCGAGCAGTACTTC
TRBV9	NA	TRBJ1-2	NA	CASSATRVPGGYTF	TGTGCCAGCAGCGCAACGAGGGTGCCCGGCGGCTACACCTTC
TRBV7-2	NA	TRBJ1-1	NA	CASSLDPGYEAFF	TGTGCCAGCAGCTTAGATCCAGGGTATGAAGCTTTCTTT
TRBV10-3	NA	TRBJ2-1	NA	CAISVGQNSDNEQFF	TGTGCCATCAGTGTTGGGCAAAATAGCGACAATGAGCAGTTCTTC
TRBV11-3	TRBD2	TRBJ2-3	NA	CASSRRGGHADTQYF	TGTGCCAGCAGCCGCCGGGGGGGCCATGCCGATACGCAGTATTTT
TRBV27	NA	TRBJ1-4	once	CASSELYLSEEKLFF	TGTGCCAGCAGTGAACTATACTTGAGTGAGGAAAAACTGTTTTTT
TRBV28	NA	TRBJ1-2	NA	CASSPAESYGYTF	TGTGCCAGCAGTCCGGCCGAGTCCTATGGCTACACCTTC
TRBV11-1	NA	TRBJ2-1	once	CASSLRGVPGGNEQFF	TGTGCCAGCAGCTTACGCGGGGTCCCTGGCGGCAATGAGCAGTTCTTC
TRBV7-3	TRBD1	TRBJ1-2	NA	CASSPQTGQGYTF	TGTGCCAGCAGCCCCCAGACAGGGCAAGGCTACACCTTC
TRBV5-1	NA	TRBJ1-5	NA	CASSLDGRGNQPQHF	TGCGCCAGCAGCTTGGATGGCCGCGGCAATCAGCCCCAGCATTTT
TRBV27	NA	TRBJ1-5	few	CASAVNLQDSNQPQHF	TGTGCCAGCGCGGTTAATCTACAGGATAGCAATCAGCCCCAGCATTTT
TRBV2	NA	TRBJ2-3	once	CASRDDRTDTQYF	TGTGCCAGCAGGGATGACAGGACAGATACGCAGTATTTT
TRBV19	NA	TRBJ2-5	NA	CASSFRTSQETQYF	TGTGCCAGTAGTTTCCGTACATCGCAAGAGACCCAGTACTTC
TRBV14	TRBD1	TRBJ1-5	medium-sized	CASSLLQGQPQHF	TGTGCCAGCAGCCTCCTACAGGGGCAGCCCCAGCATTTT
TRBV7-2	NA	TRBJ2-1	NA	CASSLEIGVGEDNEQFF	TGTGCCAGCAGCTTAGAGATCGGTGTGGGGGAGGATAATGAGCAGTTCTTC
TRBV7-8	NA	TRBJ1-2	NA	CASSLGGDGYTF	TGTGCCAGCAGCTTAGGAGGGGATGGCTACACCTTC
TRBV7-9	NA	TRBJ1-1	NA	CASSLIYGGVTEAFF	TGTGCCAGCAGCTTAATCTACGGCGGGGTGACTGAAGCTTTCTTT
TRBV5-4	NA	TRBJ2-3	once	CASSLDRGTDTQYF	TGTGCCAGCAGCTTGGACCGGGGAACAGATACGCAGTATTTT
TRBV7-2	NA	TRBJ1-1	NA	CASSLAAPPAEAFF	TGTGCCAGCAGCTTAGCCGCGCCCCCTGCTGAAGCTTTCTTT
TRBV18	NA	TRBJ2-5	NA	CASSPPGSAETQYF	TGTGCCAGCTCACCACCGGGAAGTGCGGAGACCCAGTACTTC
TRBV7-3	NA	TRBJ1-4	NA	CALQVTNEKLFF	TGTGCCCTACAGGTGACAAATGAAAAACTGTTTTTT
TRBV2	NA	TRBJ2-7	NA	CASRWPVDYYEQYF	TGTGCCAGTAGGTGGCCGGTGGATTACTACGAGCAGTACTTC
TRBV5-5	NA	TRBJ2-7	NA	CASSFQVAFGGYTYEQYF	TGTGCCAGCAGCTTTCAAGTAGCGTTCGGGGGCTATACCTACGAGCAGTACTTC
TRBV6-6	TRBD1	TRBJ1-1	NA	CASNDRVNTEAFF	TGTGCCAGCAATGACAGGGTGAACACTGAAGCTTTCTTT
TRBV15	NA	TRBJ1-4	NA	CATSRDTGGANEKLFF	TGTGCCACCAGCAGGGATACCGGGGGGGCGAATGAAAAACTGTTTTTT
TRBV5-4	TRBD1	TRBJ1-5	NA	CASSTGGAEDQPQHF	TGTGCCAGCAGCACAGGGGGCGCGGAAGATCAGCCCCAGCATTTT
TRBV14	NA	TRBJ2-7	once	CASSNAVSYEQYF	TGTGCCAGCAGCAATGCAGTCTCCTACGAGCAGTACTTC
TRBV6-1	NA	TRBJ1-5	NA	CASSVLGGNQPQHF	TGTGCCAGCAGTGTTTTGGGGGGAAATCAGCCCCAGCATTTT
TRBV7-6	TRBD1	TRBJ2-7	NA	CASSLAVDRGNEQYF	TGTGCCAGCAGCTTAGCCGTCGACAGGGGAAACGAGCAGTACTTC
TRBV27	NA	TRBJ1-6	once	CASSLSDGGGNSPLHF	TGTGCCAGCAGTTTATCGGACGGGGGAGGTAATTCACCCCTCCACTTT
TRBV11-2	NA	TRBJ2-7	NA	CASSSLYEQYF	TGTGCCAGCAGCTCGCTCTACGAGCAGTACTTC
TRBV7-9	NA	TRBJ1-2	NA	CASSANRDSYTSYGYTF	TGTGCCAGCAGCGCAAACCGAGACAGTTACACTTCCTATGGCTACACCTTC
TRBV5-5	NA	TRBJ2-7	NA	CASSPNHGEQYF	TGTGCCAGCAGCCCTAATCACGGGGAGCAGTACTTC
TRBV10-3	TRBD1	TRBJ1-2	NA	CAIGLQGADGYTF	TGTGCCATAGGGCTCCAGGGGGCGGATGGCTACACCTTC
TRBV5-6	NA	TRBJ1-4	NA	CASSLQGPNEKLFF	TGTGCCAGCAGCTTGCAAGGGCCGAATGAAAAACTGTTTTTT
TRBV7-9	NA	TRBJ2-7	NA	CASSFSTGLYEQYF	TGTGCCAGCAGCTTCTCGACAGGACTCTACGAGCAGTACTTC
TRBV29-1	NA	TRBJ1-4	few	CSVVSGGLRRKLFF	TGCAGCGTTGTCTCCGGAGGGTTGCGGCGAAAACTGTTTTTT
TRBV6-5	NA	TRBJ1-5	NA	CASMVSPGRAQPQHF	TGTGCCAGCATGGTTTCTCCGGGGCGGGCTCAGCCCCAGCATTTT
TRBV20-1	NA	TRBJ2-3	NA	CSVDTQYF	TGCAGCGTCGATACGCAGTATTTT
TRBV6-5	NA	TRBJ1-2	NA	CASSPRTPANYGYTF	TGTGCCAGCAGTCCGCGGACACCCGCTAACTATGGCTACACCTTC
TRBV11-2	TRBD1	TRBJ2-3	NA	CASSTRTGAYTDTQYF	TGTGCCAGCAGCACCAGGACAGGGGCCTACACAGATACGCAGTATTTT
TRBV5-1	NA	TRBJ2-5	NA	CASSLALGETQYF	TGCGCCAGCAGCTTGGCCCTGGGGGAGACCCAGTACTTC
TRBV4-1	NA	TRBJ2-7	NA	CASSQEPWTDGSYEQYF	TGCGCCAGCAGCCAAGAACCATGGACAGACGGTTCCTACGAGCAGTACTTC
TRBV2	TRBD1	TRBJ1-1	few	CASSETGALVSEAFF	TGTGCCAGCAGTGAGACAGGGGCCCTCGTCTCTGAAGCTTTCTTT
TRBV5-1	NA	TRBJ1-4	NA	CASSLADLGAEGEKLFF	TGCGCCAGCAGCTTGGCTGACCTAGGGGCCGAGGGTGAAAAACTGTTTTTT
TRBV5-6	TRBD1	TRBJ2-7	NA	CASDQTGISYEQYF	TGTGCCAGCGACCAGACAGGGATAAGCTACGAGCAGTACTTC
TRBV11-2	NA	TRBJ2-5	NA	CASSPGYETQYF	TGTGCCAGCAGCCCGGGGTATGAGACCCAGTACTTC
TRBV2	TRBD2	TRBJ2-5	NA	CASSGTSGEQETQYF	TGTGCCAGCAGCGGGACTAGCGGGGAACAAGAGACCCAGTACTTC
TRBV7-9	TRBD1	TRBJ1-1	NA	CASSPTWGQSSTEAFF	TGTGCCAGCAGCCCCACCTGGGGACAGTCGAGCACTGAAGCTTTCTTT
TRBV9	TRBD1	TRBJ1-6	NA	CASSPRGGINSPLHF	TGTGCCAGCAGCCCCAGGGGGGGAATAAATTCACCCCTCCACTTT
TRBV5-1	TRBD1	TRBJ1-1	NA	CATSLGGQGALGTEAFF	TGCGCCACCTCCTTAGGGGGACAGGGGGCGTTGGGCACTGAAGCTTTCTTT
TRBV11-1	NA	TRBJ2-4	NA	CASSFEGTKNIQYF	TGTGCCAGCAGCTTCGAGGGGACCAAAAACATTCAGTACTTC
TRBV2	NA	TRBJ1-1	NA	CATKGGTRWVGAFF	TGTGCCACCAAAGGGGGGACAAGGTGGGTTGGAGCTTTCTTT
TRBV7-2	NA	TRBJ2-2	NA	CASKATEATGELFF	TGTGCCAGCAAGGCTACGGAGGCCACCGGGGAGCTGTTTTTT
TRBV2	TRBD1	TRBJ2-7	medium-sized	CASLRDRVSYEQYF	TGTGCCAGTTTAAGGGACAGGGTGTCGTACGAGCAGTACTTC
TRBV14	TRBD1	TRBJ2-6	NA	CASSQEPGQGLSGANVLTF	TGTGCCAGCAGCCAGGAACCGGGACAGGGCCTCTCTGGGGCCAACGTCCTGACTTTC
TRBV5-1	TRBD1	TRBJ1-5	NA	CASSLGQGTQPQHF	TGCGCCAGCAGCCTAGGACAGGGAACTCAGCCCCAGCATTTT